A few counts support the clone carrying this TCR beta chain. This sample was included in a study of blood T cell repertoires in COVID-19. Whole-study context: Sites across the United States, Italy and Spain contributed samples from acute and convalescent COVID-19. T cells, B-cell-depleted T cells, or PBMCs supplied cDNA or gDNA.

Authors' methods: Cell counts per sample came from amplifying reference gene primers. Assay used: immunoSEQ multiplex PCR; TCRdb lists only in-frame clones, some missing. V, J and clone size reflect that table, while D and trimming were determined from the DNA. The table lists fewer than 150,000 clones, just over 75% of them singletons. The germline V gene has CDR1 KGHDR and CDR2 SFDVKD. The length of the CDR3 is 13 residues. V dropped 10 bases and J dropped 0; count of bases not matched to a gene: 4. The chain has TRBV24-1 and TRBJ1-1; 7 bases map to TRBD1. The sample comprised peripheral blood. This clonotype was sampled from a human donor in a cohort sampled during active COVID-19. CDR3 in DNA: TGTGCCACAAAGGACAGGATGAACACTGAAGCTTTCTTT. Its translation: CATKDRMNTEAFF.